This is a list of T cell receptor beta chains from one sample in a study of T cell repertoires in cytomegalovirus infection. From the reads, TCRdb called clonotypes with MiXCR, one entry per CDR3 protein. This table has 200,000 to 300,000 distinct CDR3 sequences, about 12% appearing once. Source material: PBMCs. The receptors stem from a human donor in good health (CMV status not recorded). Some clones in this sample may be carry-over from other donors' samples. CDR3s include the opening cysteine and the closing phenylalanine or tryptophan. The D gene is left open where the match is weak. Clone size is stated in some rows and not others, as once, few, many or a class when expanded.

D gene: TRBD2
V gene: TRBV7-2
J gene: TRBJ2-3
clone size: many
CDR3 protein: CASSPYIRRGRSTDTQYF
CDR3 DNA: TGTGCCAGCAGCCCTTATATCCGCCGCGGGAGGAGCACAGATACGCAGTATTTT

D gene: .
V gene: TRBV6-6
J gene: TRBJ2-5
clone size: many
CDR3 protein: CASSYPGQPSRAETQYF
CDR3 DNA: TGTGCCAGCAGTTACCCCGGACAGCCCTCAAGGGCAGAGACCCAGTACTTC

D gene: .
V gene: TRBV12-3/TRBV12-4
J gene: TRBJ1-3
clone size: many
CDR3 protein: CASSLQPGNTIYF
CDR3 DNA: TGTGCCAGCAGTTTACAACCTGGAAACACCATATATTTT

D gene: TRBD1
V gene: TRBV28
J gene: TRBJ2-6
clone size: .
CDR3 protein: CARSFLRDRGPGANVLTF
CDR3 DNA: TGTGCCCGCAGTTTCCTCCGGGACAGGGGGCCAGGGGCCAACGTCCTGACTTTC

D gene: .
V gene: TRBV7-2
J gene: TRBJ2-2
clone size: many
CDR3 protein: CASSFIGEAGELFF
CDR3 DNA: TGTGCCAGCAGCTTTATAGGGGAGGCCGGGGAGCTGTTTTTT

D gene: TRBD1
V gene: TRBV5-1
J gene: TRBJ2-3
clone size: few
CDR3 protein: CASSPGDRTKGDTQYF
CDR3 DNA: TGCGCCAGCAGCCCCGGGGACAGGACGAAGGGGGATACGCAGTATTTT

D gene: .
V gene: TRBV15
J gene: TRBJ2-5
clone size: .
CDR3 protein: CATSRPYPSSQETQYF
CDR3 DNA: TGTGCCACCAGCAGACCTTATCCAAGCTCCCAAGAGACCCAGTACTTC

D gene: .
V gene: TRBV7-8
J gene: TRBJ1-2
clone size: many
CDR3 protein: CASSLSGGAMGYGYTF
CDR3 DNA: TGTGCCAGCAGCTTATCTGGGGGGGCTATGGGATATGGCTACACCTTC

D gene: .
V gene: TRBV20-1
J gene: TRBJ1-2
clone size: few
CDR3 protein: CSLPGQEDYGYTF
CDR3 DNA: TGCAGTCTACCCGGCCAAGAGGACTATGGCTACACCTTC

D gene: .
V gene: TRBV15
J gene: TRBJ1-1
clone size: many
CDR3 protein: CATSRAWRVGGEAFF
CDR3 DNA: TGTGCCACCAGCAGAGCCTGGAGGGTAGGGGGTGAAGCTTTCTTT

D gene: .
V gene: TRBV4-3
J gene: TRBJ2-3
clone size: few
CDR3 protein: CASSQGGRGTDTQYF
CDR3 DNA: TGCGCCAGCAGCCAAGGTGGCAGGGGCACAGATACGCAGTATTTT

D gene: .
V gene: TRBV5-4
J gene: TRBJ1-2
clone size: few
CDR3 protein: CASSLFGAEVGYTF
CDR3 DNA: TGTGCCAGCAGCTTGTTTGGGGCCGAAGTAGGCTACACCTTC

D gene: .
V gene: TRBV28
J gene: TRBJ2-7
clone size: many
CDR3 protein: CASSFPPPGVEQYF
CDR3 DNA: TGTGCCAGCAGTTTCCCCCCGCCGGGCGTCGAGCAGTACTTC

D gene: TRBD1
V gene: TRBV7-2
J gene: TRBJ2-7
clone size: many
CDR3 protein: CASSVTGDYEQYF
CDR3 DNA: TGTGCCAGCAGCGTTACAGGGGACTACGAGCAGTACTTC

D gene: .
V gene: TRBV5-1
J gene: TRBJ1-4
clone size: many
CDR3 protein: CASSLVSSGVGEKLFF
CDR3 DNA: TGCGCCAGCAGCTTGGTGTCCAGCGGGGTGGGTGAAAAACTGTTTTTT

D gene: .
V gene: TRBV28
J gene: TRBJ2-3
clone size: many
CDR3 protein: CASSLSQATDTQYF
CDR3 DNA: TGTGCCAGCAGTTTATCCCAGGCCACAGATACGCAGTATTTT

D gene: TRBD1
V gene: TRBV7-2
J gene: TRBJ2-5
clone size: .
CDR3 protein: CASSSRTGGQAQYF
CDR3 DNA: TGTGCCAGCAGCTCCCGGACAGGGGGTCAGGCCCAGTACTTC

D gene: TRBD2
V gene: TRBV10-3
J gene: TRBJ2-3
clone size: many
CDR3 protein: CAIRNPGLAGTTDTQYF
CDR3 DNA: TGTGCCATCAGGAACCCGGGACTAGCGGGAACCACAGATACGCAGTATTTT

D gene: TRBD1
V gene: TRBV27
J gene: TRBJ2-7
clone size: .
CDR3 protein: CASSLHPGQGLGEQYF
CDR3 DNA: TGTGCCAGCAGTCTTCATCCGGGACAGGGGTTGGGCGAGCAGTACTTC

D gene: .
V gene: TRBV9
J gene: TRBJ2-5
clone size: few
CDR3 protein: CASSVDKRVQETQYF
CDR3 DNA: TGTGCCAGCAGCGTAGACAAGAGGGTTCAAGAGACCCAGTACTTC

D gene: .
V gene: TRBV2
J gene: TRBJ1-1
clone size: .
CDR3 protein: CASTEAEAFF
CDR3 DNA: TGTGCCAGCACAGAAGCTGAAGCTTTCTTT

D gene: .
V gene: TRBV25-1
J gene: TRBJ1-5
clone size: many
CDR3 protein: CASSDWGGNQPQHF
CDR3 DNA: TGTGCCAGCAGTGACTGGGGAGGCAATCAGCCCCAGCATTTT

D gene: TRBD2
V gene: TRBV7-6
J gene: TRBJ2-1
clone size: .
CDR3 protein: CASSLGLAGAQDEQFF
CDR3 DNA: TGTGCCAGCAGCTTAGGGCTAGCGGGAGCCCAGGACGAGCAGTTCTTC

D gene: .
V gene: TRBV20-1
J gene: TRBJ2-5
clone size: few
CDR3 protein: CSARAVAMETQYF
CDR3 DNA: TGCAGTGCTAGAGCTGTAGCGATGGAGACCCAGTACTTC

D gene: .
V gene: TRBV9
J gene: TRBJ2-3
clone size: .
CDR3 protein: CASSLGDRFLDTQYF
CDR3 DNA: TGTGCCAGCAGCCTGGGCGACAGGTTCTTAGATACGCAGTATTTT

D gene: TRBD1
V gene: TRBV12-3/TRBV12-4
J gene: TRBJ2-6
clone size: many
CDR3 protein: CASSTDRAGANVLTF
CDR3 DNA: TGTGCCAGCAGTACCGACAGGGCTGGGGCCAACGTCCTGACTTTC

D gene: .
V gene: TRBV6-5
J gene: TRBJ1-5
clone size: few
CDR3 protein: CASRTGARGQPQHF
CDR3 DNA: TGTGCCAGCCGTACGGGGGCGCGGGGTCAGCCCCAGCATTTT

D gene: TRBD1
V gene: TRBV5-5
J gene: TRBJ1-5
clone size: many
CDR3 protein: CASSPGTADNQPQHF
CDR3 DNA: TGTGCCAGCAGCCCTGGGACAGCAGACAATCAGCCCCAGCATTTT

D gene: .
V gene: TRBV20-1
J gene: TRBJ2-7
clone size: .
CDR3 protein: CSAAPFRDTYEQYF
CDR3 DNA: TGCAGTGCTGCCCCTTTTAGGGATACCTACGAGCAGTACTTC

D gene: .
V gene: TRBV10-3
J gene: TRBJ2-3
clone size: many
CDR3 protein: CAISDPGPSTDTQYF
CDR3 DNA: TGTGCCATCAGTGACCCAGGGCCTAGCACAGATACGCAGTATTTT

D gene: .
V gene: TRBV7-8
J gene: TRBJ1-2
clone size: many
CDR3 protein: CASSSSNRVLGYGYTF
CDR3 DNA: TGTGCCAGCAGCTCCAGTAACAGGGTTCTTGGCTATGGCTACACCTTC

D gene: TRBD1
V gene: TRBV28
J gene: TRBJ1-5
clone size: .
CDR3 protein: CASSPRGLDNQPQHF
CDR3 DNA: TGTGCCAGCAGTCCGAGGGGGCTCGACAATCAGCCCCAGCATTTT

D gene: TRBD1
V gene: TRBV12-3/TRBV12-4
J gene: TRBJ2-5
clone size: many
CDR3 protein: CASTTGQGLKTQYF
CDR3 DNA: TGTGCCAGCACCACGGGACAGGGTTTAAAGACCCAGTACTTC

D gene: TRBD1
V gene: TRBV5-5
J gene: TRBJ2-7
clone size: few
CDR3 protein: CASSLTGQARGEQYF
CDR3 DNA: TGTGCCAGCAGCTTGACTGGACAGGCCAGAGGGGAGCAGTACTTC

D gene: TRBD2
V gene: TRBV20-1
J gene: TRBJ2-7
clone size: .
CDR3 protein: CSARGAGLAGGYEQYF
CDR3 DNA: TGCAGTGCTAGGGGAGCCGGGCTAGCGGGTGGATACGAGCAGTACTTC

D gene: TRBD2
V gene: TRBV27
J gene: TRBJ2-3
clone size: few
CDR3 protein: CASSLILAGGTDTQYF
CDR3 DNA: TGTGCCAGCAGTTTAATACTAGCGGGAGGAACAGATACGCAGTATTTT

D gene: TRBD1
V gene: TRBV7-2
J gene: TRBJ1-5
clone size: many
CDR3 protein: CASSLGGGLNQPQHF
CDR3 DNA: TGTGCCAGCAGCTTGGGAGGGGGCCTCAATCAGCCCCAGCATTTT

D gene: TRBD1
V gene: TRBV28
J gene: TRBJ2-4
clone size: many
CDR3 protein: CASRRTRTGPPNIQYF
CDR3 DNA: TGTGCCAGCAGGCGAACTCGGACAGGCCCCCCCAACATTCAGTACTTC

D gene: .
V gene: TRBV7-2
J gene: TRBJ2-1
clone size: many
CDR3 protein: CASSLSGLSYNEQFF
CDR3 DNA: TGTGCCAGCAGCTTAAGCGGGCTCTCCTACAATGAGCAGTTCTTC

D gene: .
V gene: TRBV7-3
J gene: TRBJ1-5
clone size: many
CDR3 protein: CASSLESGRNQPQHF
CDR3 DNA: TGTGCCAGCAGCTTAGAGTCAGGGAGGAATCAGCCCCAGCATTTT

D gene: .
V gene: TRBV6-1
J gene: TRBJ1-3
clone size: many
CDR3 protein: CASSPRAGNTIYF
CDR3 DNA: TGTGCCAGCAGCCCCCGGGCTGGAAACACCATATATTTT

D gene: .
V gene: TRBV19
J gene: TRBJ2-7
clone size: few
CDR3 protein: CASSSGVPYEQYF
CDR3 DNA: TGTGCCAGTAGTTCTGGGGTTCCCTACGAGCAGTACTTC

D gene: TRBD1
V gene: TRBV29-1
J gene: TRBJ1-5
clone size: many
CDR3 protein: CSVGTGDDQPQHF
CDR3 DNA: TGCAGCGTCGGGACAGGGGATGATCAGCCCCAGCATTTT

D gene: .
V gene: TRBV7-9
J gene: TRBJ2-7
clone size: many
CDR3 protein: CASSLAGQPQQYF
CDR3 DNA: TGTGCCAGCAGCTTAGCTGGCCAGCCTCAGCAGTACTTC

D gene: TRBD2
V gene: TRBV7-3
J gene: TRBJ2-5
clone size: many
CDR3 protein: CASSPSLAGMETQYF
CDR3 DNA: TGTGCCAGCAGCCCGTCGCTAGCGGGAATGGAGACCCAGTACTTC

D gene: TRBD2
V gene: TRBV4-2
J gene: TRBJ2-6
clone size: few
CDR3 protein: CASSPQEGGRAPGANVLTF
CDR3 DNA: TGTGCCAGCAGCCCCCAGGAGGGCGGGAGGGCGCCCGGGGCCAACGTCCTGACTTTC